This is a list of T cell receptor beta chains from one sample in a study of blood T cell repertoires in COVID-19. Data came from immunoSEQ multiplex PCR; TCRdb stores just in-frame clones and leaves some out. The sample consists of 20,000 to 25,000 clones, about 90% of them appearing once. Sequences were obtained from peripheral blood. The receptors originated from a man between 65 and 85 years old with active COVID-19. The CDR3 runs from the conserved cysteine through the conserved F or W. Fields, in order: V gene, D gene, clone size, J gene, CDR3 DNA, CDR3 protein. A D gene is named only where the DNA matches it firmly. Where a row states a size, it is once, few, many or the class of an expanded clone; other rows omit it.

v_call: TRBV7-9
d_call: -
clone_size: few
j_call: TRBJ2-1
cdr3_nt: TGTGCCAGCAGCCCTTCATTGGGGTATAGCGCTAATGAGCAGTTCTTC
cdr3_aa: CASSPSLGYSANEQFF

v_call: TRBV3-1/TRBV3-2
d_call: -
clone_size: -
j_call: TRBJ1-2
cdr3_nt: TGTGCCAGCAGCCAAGTTCCGGGAGTAGGCGGCTACACCTTC
cdr3_aa: CASSQVPGVGGYTF

v_call: TRBV7-6
d_call: -
clone_size: -
j_call: TRBJ2-2
cdr3_nt: TGTGCCAGCAGCTTAGGTGTTTCGGGCACCGGGGAGCTGTTTTTT
cdr3_aa: CASSLGVSGTGELFF

v_call: TRBV16
d_call: TRBD1
clone_size: -
j_call: TRBJ1-4
cdr3_nt: TGTGCCAGCAGCCGCACAGGGGGAAAACTGTTTTTT
cdr3_aa: CASSRTGGKLFF

v_call: TRBV7-9
d_call: -
clone_size: -
j_call: TRBJ1-6
cdr3_nt: TGTGCCAGCACCAATGGACAGCCGGATTCACCCCTCCACTTT
cdr3_aa: CASTNGQPDSPLHF

v_call: TRBV28
d_call: TRBD1
clone_size: -
j_call: TRBJ1-3
cdr3_nt: TGTGCCAGCAGCACAACTACAGGGGGCGCGGGAAACACCATATATTTT
cdr3_aa: CASSTTTGGAGNTIYF

v_call: TRBV28
d_call: -
clone_size: -
j_call: TRBJ2-6
cdr3_nt: TGTGCCAGCAGTCCAGGACAGTCTGGGGCCAACGTCCTGACTTTC
cdr3_aa: CASSPGQSGANVLTF

v_call: TRBV6-5
d_call: -
clone_size: -
j_call: TRBJ1-5
cdr3_nt: TGTGCCAGCAATGCAGGGATCGGACAGCCCCAGCATTTT
cdr3_aa: CASNAGIGQPQHF

v_call: TRBV21-1
d_call: -
clone_size: -
j_call: TRBJ2-7
cdr3_nt: TGTGCCAGCAGCAAAGGGAGGTACGAGCAGTACTTC
cdr3_aa: CASSKGRYEQYF

v_call: TRBV18
d_call: TRBD1
clone_size: -
j_call: TRBJ2-5
cdr3_nt: TGTGCCAGCTCCCCGGGACAGGCGGTGGAGACCCAGTACTTC
cdr3_aa: CASSPGQAVETQYF

v_call: TRBV2
d_call: TRBD2
clone_size: -
j_call: TRBJ2-1
cdr3_nt: TGTGCCAGCAGGCGGACTAGCGGCACCTACAATGAGCAGTTCTTC
cdr3_aa: CASRRTSGTYNEQFF

v_call: TRBV4-3
d_call: -
clone_size: -
j_call: TRBJ1-3
cdr3_nt: TGCGCCAGCAGCCAAGATTCGTTGGAGGCTGGAAACACCATATATTTT
cdr3_aa: CASSQDSLEAGNTIYF

v_call: TRBV29-1
d_call: TRBD1
clone_size: -
j_call: TRBJ1-5
cdr3_nt: TGCAGCGTTGGACAGGGGCTCAATCAGCCCCAGCATTTT
cdr3_aa: CSVGQGLNQPQHF

v_call: TRBV19
d_call: TRBD1
clone_size: -
j_call: TRBJ1-6
cdr3_nt: TGTGCCAGTAGTCCGACAGGGGTGGGATCACCCCTCCACTTT
cdr3_aa: CASSPTGVGSPLHF

v_call: TRBV20-1
d_call: TRBD2
clone_size: -
j_call: TRBJ2-7
cdr3_nt: TGCAGTGCTAGTGCCGGGACTAGGCACGAGCAGTACTTC
cdr3_aa: CSASAGTRHEQYF

v_call: TRBV5-5
d_call: TRBD1
clone_size: -
j_call: TRBJ1-5
cdr3_nt: TGTGCCAGCAGCCTCTCGACAGGGGACCTCCATCAGCCCCAGCATTTT
cdr3_aa: CASSLSTGDLHQPQHF

v_call: TRBV6-6
d_call: TRBD2
clone_size: -
j_call: TRBJ2-1
cdr3_nt: TGTGCCAGCAGTCCCGGGGGGGGCGATCGCTCCTACAATGAGCAGTTCTTC
cdr3_aa: CASSPGGGDRSYNEQFF

v_call: TRBV11-3
d_call: TRBD2
clone_size: -
j_call: TRBJ2-3
cdr3_nt: TGTGCCAGCAGCTTTAGCGGGAGGGCCACAGATACGCAGTATTTT
cdr3_aa: CASSFSGRATDTQYF

v_call: TRBV14
d_call: -
clone_size: -
j_call: TRBJ1-6
cdr3_nt: TGTGCCAGCAGCCTACTGGGCCTTAATTCACCCCTCCACTTT
cdr3_aa: CASSLLGLNSPLHF

v_call: TRBV5-5
d_call: TRBD1
clone_size: -
j_call: TRBJ2-1
cdr3_nt: TGTGCCAGCAGCCCGGTTCCGACAGGGTCGGATGAGCAGTTCTTC
cdr3_aa: CASSPVPTGSDEQFF

v_call: TRBV4-1
d_call: -
clone_size: -
j_call: TRBJ2-7
cdr3_nt: TGCGCCAGCAGCCAAGATCCACAGATTCTTTACGAGCAGTACTTC
cdr3_aa: CASSQDPQILYEQYF

v_call: TRBV4-2
d_call: -
clone_size: few
j_call: TRBJ1-2
cdr3_nt: TGTGCCAGCAGCCAAGGCAGGAACTATGGCTACACCTTC
cdr3_aa: CASSQGRNYGYTF

v_call: TRBV5-4
d_call: TRBD2
clone_size: -
j_call: TRBJ2-3
cdr3_nt: TGTGCCAGCAGCTTGGCACTAGCGGGCGCGGGCACAGATACGCAGTATTTT
cdr3_aa: CASSLALAGAGTDTQYF

v_call: TRBV2
d_call: -
clone_size: -
j_call: TRBJ1-1
cdr3_nt: TGTGCCAGCAGGGTCGACAGCCTGCCTGAAGCTTTCTTT
cdr3_aa: CASRVDSLPEAFF

v_call: TRBV7-9
d_call: -
clone_size: -
j_call: TRBJ1-1
cdr3_nt: TGTGCCAGCAGCCCAGGGTTCCCCACTGAAGCTTTCTTT
cdr3_aa: CASSPGFPTEAFF

v_call: TRBV4-1
d_call: TRBD1
clone_size: once
j_call: TRBJ1-3
cdr3_nt: TGCGCCAGCAGCCAAGATCCCCGACAGGGCGCTGGAAACACCATATATTTT
cdr3_aa: CASSQDPRQGAGNTIYF

v_call: TRBV5-8
d_call: TRBD1
clone_size: -
j_call: TRBJ1-5
cdr3_nt: TGTGCCAGCAGCCCAAGGACAGGGAACCAGCCCCAGCATTTT
cdr3_aa: CASSPRTGNQPQHF

v_call: TRBV4-1
d_call: -
clone_size: few
j_call: TRBJ2-3
cdr3_nt: TGCGCCAGCAGCCAAGATCGGGGGAGATCAGCAAATACGCAGTATTTT
cdr3_aa: CASSQDRGRSANTQYF

v_call: TRBV2
d_call: -
clone_size: -
j_call: TRBJ1-2
cdr3_nt: TGTGCCAGCAGCGGACAGTCTAACTATGGCTACACCTTC
cdr3_aa: CASSGQSNYGYTF

v_call: TRBV29-1
d_call: -
clone_size: -
j_call: TRBJ1-2
cdr3_nt: TGCAGCGTTGATGACTCCACCGGCTACACCTTC
cdr3_aa: CSVDDSTGYTF

v_call: TRBV7-2
d_call: -
clone_size: -
j_call: TRBJ1-5
cdr3_nt: TGTGCCAGCAGCGGCGGGGGGGGCAGCCAGCCCCAGCATTTT
cdr3_aa: CASSGGGGSQPQHF

v_call: TRBV30
d_call: TRBD1
clone_size: -
j_call: TRBJ2-5
cdr3_nt: TGTGCCTGGGCGGACAGGGCCTCCCGAGAGACCCAGTACTTC
cdr3_aa: CAWADRASRETQYF

v_call: TRBV24-1
d_call: -
clone_size: -
j_call: TRBJ2-2
cdr3_nt: TGTGCCACCAGGTGGGGCAACACCGGGGAGCTGTTTTTT
cdr3_aa: CATRWGNTGELFF

v_call: TRBV7-2
d_call: -
clone_size: -
j_call: TRBJ1-3
cdr3_nt: TGTGCCAGCAGCTTAGAACGTCTAAACTCTGGAAACACCATATATTTT
cdr3_aa: CASSLERLNSGNTIYF

v_call: TRBV6-5
d_call: -
clone_size: -
j_call: TRBJ1-1
cdr3_nt: TGTGCCAGCACCGTGACAGGAGACACTGAAGCTTTCTTT
cdr3_aa: CASTVTGDTEAFF

v_call: TRBV5-1
d_call: TRBD1
clone_size: -
j_call: TRBJ2-3
cdr3_nt: TGCGCCAGCAGCCAGACAGGGGATGAAAGCACAGATACGCAGTATTTT
cdr3_aa: CASSQTGDESTDTQYF

v_call: TRBV3-1/TRBV3-2
d_call: -
clone_size: -
j_call: TRBJ2-1
cdr3_nt: TGTGCCAGCAGCCCCCAGGTAGGGGGTGATGGGTACAATGAGCAGTTCTTC
cdr3_aa: CASSPQVGGDGYNEQFF

v_call: TRBV3-1/TRBV3-2
d_call: TRBD2
clone_size: -
j_call: TRBJ2-3
cdr3_nt: TGTGCCAGCAGCGCGCGGGGGGGCCGAGATACGCAGTATTTT
cdr3_aa: CASSARGGRDTQYF

v_call: TRBV30
d_call: -
clone_size: once
j_call: TRBJ2-1
cdr3_nt: TGTGCCTGGAGTGTATCCACTCTGGACAGCTACAATGAGCAGTTCTTC
cdr3_aa: CAWSVSTLDSYNEQFF

v_call: TRBV7-2
d_call: TRBD2
clone_size: -
j_call: TRBJ2-7
cdr3_nt: TGTGCCAGCAGCTCTGGACTAGCGGGGACCCAAGGTGAGCAGTACTTC
cdr3_aa: CASSSGLAGTQGEQYF

v_call: TRBV7-9
d_call: TRBD2
clone_size: -
j_call: TRBJ2-7
cdr3_nt: TGTGCCAGCAGCGCCGGGACTAGCCTAATCTACGAGCAGTACTTC
cdr3_aa: CASSAGTSLIYEQYF

v_call: TRBV13
d_call: -
clone_size: -
j_call: TRBJ1-2
cdr3_nt: TGTGCCAGCAGCTTAACGGGAGTCTATGGCTACACCTTC
cdr3_aa: CASSLTGVYGYTF

v_call: TRBV9
d_call: -
clone_size: once
j_call: TRBJ1-2
cdr3_nt: TGTGCCAGCAGCGCCGGGATTTCCAACTATGGCTACACCTTC
cdr3_aa: CASSAGISNYGYTF

v_call: TRBV5-5
d_call: -
clone_size: -
j_call: TRBJ2-7
cdr3_nt: TGTGCCAGCAGCTTCCGGTTATCCTACGAGCAGTACTTC
cdr3_aa: CASSFRLSYEQYF

v_call: TRBV11-2
d_call: -
clone_size: -
j_call: TRBJ1-1
cdr3_nt: TGTGCCAGCAGCTTAGACGTCCCGAACACTGAAGCTTTCTTT
cdr3_aa: CASSLDVPNTEAFF

v_call: TRBV9
d_call: -
clone_size: -
j_call: TRBJ2-6
cdr3_nt: TGTGCCAGCAGCGCCGCCCCGCGTACTGCTTCTGGGGCCAACGTCCTGACTTTC
cdr3_aa: CASSAAPRTASGANVLTF

v_call: TRBV28
d_call: -
clone_size: -
j_call: TRBJ2-1
cdr3_nt: TGTGCCAGCAGTTTTAACTTCAATGAGCAGTTCTTC
cdr3_aa: CASSFNFNEQFF

v_call: TRBV7-2
d_call: -
clone_size: -
j_call: TRBJ2-5
cdr3_nt: TGTGCCAGCAGCTTAGGGACAGCCCAAGAGACCCAGTACTTC
cdr3_aa: CASSLGTAQETQYF

v_call: TRBV6-4
d_call: TRBD1
clone_size: -
j_call: TRBJ2-2
cdr3_nt: TGTGCCAGCAGAAGGACAGGGAACACCGGGGAGCTGTTTTTT
cdr3_aa: CASRRTGNTGELFF

v_call: TRBV30
d_call: -
clone_size: -
j_call: TRBJ1-3
cdr3_nt: TGTGCCTGGACTCCGGGACATGCCTCTGGAAACACCATATATTTT
cdr3_aa: CAWTPGHASGNTIYF

v_call: TRBV7-9
d_call: TRBD2
clone_size: -
j_call: TRBJ2-3
cdr3_nt: TGTGCCAGCAGCTTAGCGGTAGCGGGGGTCGGCACAGATACGCAGTATTTT
cdr3_aa: CASSLAVAGVGTDTQYF

v_call: TRBV2
d_call: TRBD2
clone_size: -
j_call: TRBJ2-3
cdr3_nt: TGTGCCAGCCCGGTTACGCGGGAGTCAGATACGCAGTATTTT
cdr3_aa: CASPVTRESDTQYF

v_call: TRBV28
d_call: -
clone_size: -
j_call: TRBJ2-4
cdr3_nt: TGTGCCAGCAGTTCCGGGGACATTCCCCTTGATCCGACAGCCAAAAACATTCAGTACTTC
cdr3_aa: CASSSGDIPLDPTAKNIQYF

v_call: TRBV9
d_call: -
clone_size: few
j_call: TRBJ1-6
cdr3_nt: TGTGCCAGCAGCGTAGCGGCTAACGGGAATTCACCCCTCCACTTT
cdr3_aa: CASSVAANGNSPLHF